This T cell receptor beta chain was captured in a study of blood T cells in healthy people across ages. CDR1 SGHAT and CDR2 FQNNGV come from the germline V gene. J lost 4 bases, V lost 2 bases, and 6 bases had no gene match. CDR3 length: 16 residues. The study, taken as a whole, reports: Among long-lived donors, naive CD4+ cells were more numerous and diversity higher than in aged donors.

The use of a sample-barcoded 5' primer and a J-beta primer mix characterized a second PCR of about 7 to 12 cycles. Each CDR3 protein is one row after TCRdb ran MiXCR on the 5' RACE reads. Of 800,000 to 950,000 distinct CDR3 sequences detected, about 29% appear once; the ten largest clones hold roughly 10%. Remarks on this clonotype: Its antigen is currently unknown.

The sample was also reused in another study, on T cells of mothers and their children.

V usage is TRBV11-2 and J usage is TRBJ2-3; 10 bases align to TRBD2. The sequencing sample was made of blood. This receptor was taken from a woman in her thirties or forties in good health. The CDR3 coding sequence is TGTGCCAGCAGCTTATTTAGCGGGGGGAGGGCAGATACGCAGTATTTT. Translation gives CASSLFSGGRADTQYF.